Presented here are 30 T cell receptor beta chains from one specimen sequenced in a study of cytomegalovirus exposure and HLA in healthy donors. In the PCR, 60 Vbeta and 13 Jbeta primers were used. Libraries were prepared by immunoSEQ multiplex PCR; TCRdb keeps only in-frame clonotypes and omits some of them. The table includes about 160,000 clones, about 75% detected once. Sequenced input: PBMCs. These receptors were obtained from a female donor in good health and CMV-seronegative.

The chain couples TRBV6-5 to TRBJ1-2; a possible D gene is TRBD1 (5 bases). Germline CDR1 is MNHEY and CDR2 is SVGAGI. V was cut by 8 bases and J by 4 bases, with 17 bases left in between. This CDR3 has 14 amino acids. The CDR3 bases are TGTGCCAGCGGCCCTCGGGGGGGGGTCTATGGCTACACCTTC. Translating it yields CASGPRGGVYGYTF.

V is TRBV27 and J is TRBJ1-1; possible D gene TRBD1, 6 bases. The CDR3 consists of 14 residues. CDR1 and CDR2 (germline): MNHEY, SMNVEV (reference sequence). Deletions cut 2 bases from V and 5 bases from J, with 12 bases between. For the CDR3, the DNA is TGTGCCAGCAGTTTACTCAGGGGTAAAACTGAAGCTTTCTTT. This translates into CASSLLRGKTEAFF.

The rearrangement uses TRBV2 and TRBJ1-2, with TRBD1 matching over 8 bases. The germline gives CDR1 SNHLY, CDR2 FYNNEI. The junction had 4 bases not matched to a gene; V was cut back by 7 bases and J by 0 bases. The CDR3 totals 14 residues. The CDR3 sequence: CASMRDRSNYGYTF. The CDR3 nucleotides are TGTGCCAGCATGAGGGACAGGTCTAACTATGGCTACACCTTC.

This clone was recorded a few times. V and J are TRBV5-1 and TRBJ2-3, with 13 bases identical to TRBD2. Germline lookup yields CDR1 SGHRS and CDR2 YFSETQ. This CDR3 is 16 amino acids long. Germline trimming cut 2 bases from V and 5 bases from J; bases unmatched to any gene: 5. CDR3: CASSFSLAGGIDTQYF. CDR3 DNA sequence: TGCGCCAGCAGCTTTTCACTAGCGGGGGGGATAGATACGCAGTATTTT.

This chain uses TRBV29-1 with TRBJ2-7, with TRBD2 matching over 8 bases. The V and J ends lost 6 bases and 3 bases, in that order; junction bases with no gene match: 10. The V gene's germline CDR1 is SQVTM and CDR2 ANQGSEA. The CDR3 totals 14 residues. CDR3 DNA sequence: TGCAGCGTGGACCTGAGCGGGAGAGGCTACGAGCAGTACTTC. Encoded protein: CSVDLSGRGYEQYF.

The rearrangement joins TRBV4-3 to TRBJ2-5; D is undetermined. The J call could be wrong; TRBJ2-7 is a better fit for the DNA end. This CDR3 comprises 13 residues. Germline V lookup: CDR1 LGHNA, CDR2 YSLEER. CDR3: CASSQEISYEQYF. CDR3 coding DNA: TGCGCCAGCAGCCAAGAGATCTCCTACGAGCAGTACTTC.

This chain links TRBV9 with TRBJ2-1, with D possibly TRBD2 on 5 matching bases. Trimming stripped 0 bases from V and 5 bases from J, with 6 bases between. CDR1 and CDR2 from the germline V gene are SGDLS and YYNGEE. The CDR3 totals 13 residues. The CDR3 sequence: CASSVEGDNEQFF. CDR3 DNA: TGTGCCAGCAGCGTAGAGGGAGACAATGAGCAGTTCTTC.

The chain joins TRBV11-2 to TRBJ1-2; 7 bases fit TRBD1. Unmatched junction bases numbered 5, after V lost 1 base and J lost 3 bases. The germline gives CDR1 SGHAT, CDR2 FQNNGV. The length of the CDR3 is 15 residues. The CDR3 loop reads CASSLAGGGDYGYTF. The CDR3 DNA follows: TGTGCCAGCAGCTTAGCGGGAGGGGGCGACTATGGCTACACCTTC.

J is TRBJ2-5 and V is TRBV5-1, with 9 bases identical to TRBD1. This CDR3 has 14 residues. J was trimmed by 4 bases and V by 2 bases; bases with no gene match: 3. Looked up from germline, CDR1 is SGHRS and CDR2 is YFSETQ. CDR3 residues: CASSFRGQGETQYF. The DNA for the CDR3 is TGCGCCAGCAGCTTTAGGGGACAGGGAGAGACCCAGTACTTC.

V is TRBV5-4 and J is TRBJ1-1; weak D call: TRBD1 (5 bases). The germline V and J ends were trimmed by 0 bases and 6 bases, with 15 bases remaining between them. CDR1 is SGHNT, CDR2 YYREEE, per germline (reference sequence). The CDR3 spans 15 residues. Here the CDR3 DNA reads TGTGCCAGCAGCTTGGAGGCGGGGGGAAAGGCTGAAGCTTTCTTT. Protein product: CASSLEAGGKAEAFF.

The V call is TRBV4-1, the J call TRBJ1-5, with D perhaps matching TRBD1 (5 bases). With 4 bases removed from V and 7 bases from J, the gap between germline ends came to 14 bases. CDR3 length equals 14 residues. The germline V gene encodes CDR1 MGHRA and CDR2 YSYEKL. The CDR3 spells CASSRGEERQPQHF. In nucleotides, the CDR3 is TGCGCCAGCAGCCGGGGGGAAGAACGGCAGCCCCAGCATTTT.

This clone was detected a few times. The V call is TRBV10-3, the J call TRBJ1-1; TRBD1 matches 7 bases. The V and J ends lost 8 bases and 7 bases, in that order; junction bases with no gene match: 10. Germline V lookup: CDR1 ENHRY, CDR2 SYGVKD. The CDR3 runs 13 residues. CDR3 protein: CAISGTARLEAFF. DNA of the CDR3: TGTGCCATCTCCGGGACAGCCCGGCTTGAAGCTTTCTTT.

The J gene is TRBJ1-3, the V gene TRBV4-2, with TRBD1 as a possible D gene (6 bases). Trimming took 0 bases from V and 0 from J, leaving 6 bases between them. CDR3 length: 15 amino acids. The germline V gene has CDR1 LGHNA and CDR2 YNFKEQ. The CDR3 is CASSQEQGSGNTIYF. CDR3 bases: TGTGCCAGCAGCCAAGAACAGGGCTCTGGAAACACCATATATTTT.

The V and J genes are TRBV9 and TRBJ2-3; 11 bases match TRBD2. The ends lost 4 bases at V and 4 bases at J; junction bases unmatched: 11. Germline values: CDR1 SGDLS, CDR2 YYNGEE. This CDR3 has 17 amino acids. The CDR3 region has the DNA TGTGCCAGCAGCTCAAACATAGCGGGGGGGCCGTCAGATACGCAGTATTTT. It translates to CASSSNIAGGPSDTQYF.

The count of this clone is one. The V gene is TRBV6-5, the J gene TRBJ1-1; TRBD1 aligns across 7 bases. This CDR3 is 15 amino acids long. Germline-derived CDR1 and CDR2 are MNHEY and SVGAGI. J lost 2 bases, V lost 2 bases, and 5 bases had no gene match. The CDR3 reads CASSYLGTANTEAFF. CDR3 nucleotide sequence: TGTGCCAGCAGTTACCTGGGGACAGCCAACACTGAAGCTTTCTTT.

In this sample, this clone turned up once. This sequence joins TRBV19 and TRBJ2-2, with 9 bases identical to TRBD2. Germline assignment: CDR1 LNHDA and CDR2 SQIVND (reference sequence). The CDR3 loop spans 16 amino acids. Losses at the gene ends were 3 bases for V and 9 bases for J; bases not matched to a gene: 11. The CDR3 protein is CASSITSGGYRRELFF. The CDR3 DNA sequence: TGTGCCAGTAGTATTACCAGCGGGGGGTATAGGCGGGAGCTGTTTTTT.

This chain links TRBV7-9 with TRBJ2-5; TRBD2 matches at 7 bases. This CDR3 comprises 13 residues. Unmatched junction bases numbered 8, after V lost 8 bases and J lost 5 bases. Germline values: CDR1 SEHNR, CDR2 FQNEAQ (reference sequence). The CDR3 is CASGRGEGETQYF. The CDR3, as DNA: TGTGCCAGCGGCCGAGGGGAGGGGGAGACCCAGTACTTC.

The rearrangement joins TRBV7-2 to TRBJ2-3, with 9 bases fitting TRBD2. Trimming cost V 1 base and J 4 bases; bases outside gene matches: 3. The CDR3 sequence is 15 residues long. Per germline, CDR1 SGHTA and CDR2 FQGNSA. The CDR3 spells CASSLGSGSSDTQYF. DNA of the CDR3: TGTGCCAGCAGCTTAGGTAGCGGGAGTTCAGATACGCAGTATTTT.

This rearrangement joins TRBV9 to TRBJ2-3; TRBD2 agrees at 8 bases. The CDR3 contains 14 residues. CDR1 is SGDLS and CDR2 is YYNGEE in the germline V gene. V lost 3 bases to trimming and J lost 5 bases; unmatched junction nucleotides: 5. The CDR3 DNA follows: TGTGCCAGCAGCGCCGGGACTAGAGGAGATACGCAGTATTTT. Its translation: CASSAGTRGDTQYF.

V usage is TRBV11-2 and J usage is TRBJ1-4, with D perhaps TRBD1 (5 bases). CDR3 size: 15 residues. V was pared by 5 bases and J by 1 base, with 11 bases between. CDR1 is SGHAT, CDR2 FQNNGV, per germline. CDR3 nucleotide sequence: TGTGCCAGCAGCCCAGGGAGGCAAACTAATGAAAAACTGTTTTTT. Translating gives CASSPGRQTNEKLFF.

The chain joins TRBV18 to TRBJ2-5; 7 nucleotides match TRBD1. Trimming removed 3 bases from V and 0 bases from J; junction bases left unmatched: 16. The CDR3 runs to 19 residues. CDR1 is KGHSH and CDR2 is LQKENI in the germline V gene. The CDR3, as DNA: TGTGCCAGCTCACCGGATAGGACAGGCTTCTCCAGTTACCAAGAGACCCAGTACTTC. This translates into CASSPDRTGFSSYQETQYF. Based on the CDR3 plus reference TRBV18 and TRBJ2-5, the full variable domain is NAGVMQNPRHLVRRRGQEARLRCSPMKGHSHVYWYRQLPEEGLKFMVYLQKENIIDESGMPKERFSAEFPKEGPSILRIQQVVRGDSAAYFCASSPDRTGFSSYQETQYFGPGTRLLVL.

This clone was seen just once. At one end the junction does not follow the germline gene, possibly because of a read error. The CDR3 DNA sequence: TGTGCCAGCAGGGAAGGCGGCCCCGGCGAGCCCCAGCATTTT. Protein: CASREGGPGEPQHF. The rearrangement uses TRBV6-1 and TRBJ1-5; D not resolved. The V gene's germline CDR1 is MNHNS and CDR2 SASEGT. The CDR3 consists of 14 residues.

With respect to this clone: One junction end disagrees with the germline gene, perhaps due to a read error. The chain employs TRBV7-7 and TRBJ2-5; tentatively, D is TRBD1 (6 bases). Germline lookup yields CDR1 SSHAT and CDR2 FNYEAQ (reference sequence). The CDR3 has 15 amino acids. CDR3 DNA: TGTGCTAGCAGCTTCTCGACAGGACCTCAAGAGACCCAGTACTTC. This codes for CASSFSTGPQETQYF.

The V and J genes are TRBV2 and TRBJ1-2; D is unresolved. CDR1 and CDR2 (germline): SNHLY, FYNNEI. The CDR3 is made up of 13 amino acids. The germline V and J ends were trimmed by 5 bases and 4 bases, with 11 bases remaining between them. CDR3 sequence reads: CASSNSGSYGYTF. The DNA for the CDR3 is TGTGCCAGCAGTAACAGTGGTAGCTATGGCTACACCTTC.

The chain carries TRBV11-1 and TRBJ2-7, with TRBD1 identical over 8 bases. V trimming: 4 bases; J trimming: 1 base; junction bases outside the gene matches: 9. Germline V gene sequence: CDR1 SGHAT, CDR2 FQDESV (reference sequence). The length of the CDR3 is 16 residues. The CDR3 DNA is TGTGCCAGCAGCTCACCAGGGGACAGGCCGTCCTACGAGCAGTACTTC. Protein: CASSSPGDRPSYEQYF.

This sequence joins TRBV6-5 and TRBJ1-4; 7 bases fit TRBD1. Germline V gene sequence: CDR1 MNHEY, CDR2 SVGAGI. The CDR3 totals 16 residues. The V segment lost 0 bases and the J segment 7 bases; nucleotides outside the gene matches: 8. CDR3 protein: CASSYSRGGQGEKLFF. The CDR3 nucleotides are TGTGCCAGCAGTTACTCGAGAGGGGGCCAGGGTGAAAAACTGTTTTTT.

The V call is TRBV27, the J call TRBJ2-5, with 10 bases identical to TRBD1. The V gene end was trimmed by 6 bases and the J gene end by 5 bases; junction bases not matched to a gene: 6. The CDR3 sequence is 14 residues long. Germline loops: CDR1 MNHEY, CDR2 SMNVEV (reference sequence). The CDR3 nucleotides read TGTGCCAGCAGCCTCGACAGGGGGCAGGAGACCCAGTACTTC. It specifies CASSLDRGQETQYF.

This chain links TRBV19 with TRBJ2-7; the match to TRBD2 covers 15 bases. The CDR3 totals 18 residues. With 8 bases clipped from V and 3 bases from J, the junction kept 14 bases outside the gene matches. Germline assignment: CDR1 LNHDA and CDR2 SQIVND (reference sequence). The CDR3 DNA reads TGTGCCAGTGCCCCGAGGACTAGCGGGAGGGCCAAGATCTACGAGCAGTACTTC. Its protein product is CASAPRTSGRAKIYEQYF. Using reference TRBV19 and TRBJ2-7 for the parts outside the CDR3, the full variable domain is DGGITQSPKYLFRKEGQNVTLSCEQNLNHDAMYWYRQDPGQGLRLIYYSQIVNDFQKGDIAEGYSVSREKKESFPLTVTSAQKNPTAFYLCASAPRTSGRAKIYEQYFGPGTRLTVT.

This sequence joins TRBV11-1 and TRBJ1-1; D may be TRBD1 (6 bases). Germline V gives CDR1 SGHAT, CDR2 FQDESV (reference sequence). The CDR3 runs 14 residues. Trimming stripped 3 bases from V and 1 base from J, with 9 bases between. CDR3 loop: CASSFRTENTEAFF. Written as DNA, the CDR3 is TGTGCCAGCAGCTTCAGGACAGAGAACACTGAAGCTTTCTTT. The entire variable domain, with the rest obtained from reference TRBV11-1 and TRBJ1-1, is as follows: EAEVAQSPRYKITEKSQAVAFWCDPISGHATLYWYRQILGQGPELLVQFQDESVVDDSQLPKDRFSAERLKGVDSTLKIQPAELGDSAMYLCASSFRTENTEAFFGQGTRLTVV.

The rearrangement joins TRBV7-8 to TRBJ1-4, with D tentatively TRBD1 (6 bases). Germline CDR1 and CDR2: SGHVS and FQNEAQ. CDR3 length equals 18 residues. Trimming took 5 bases from V and 3 from J, leaving 22 bases between them. CDR3 sequence reads: CASSTRKTRGRANEKLFF. In DNA form, the CDR3 reads TGTGCCAGCAGCACAAGGAAAACCAGGGGTCGGGCTAATGAAAAACTGTTTTTT.